This TCR beta chain was captured in a study of cytomegalovirus exposure and HLA in healthy donors. In germline, CDR1 is MGHRA, CDR2 YSYEKL. The length of the CDR3 is 15 residues. The ends lost 6 bases at V and 9 bases at J; junction bases unmatched: 11. Study-level results: Sequencing likely generated an artifact that appeared as a cluster of highly shared sequence variants. Within an earlier analysis, most TCR beta V segments proved productive either about 87% or about 30% of the time.

Note on this clone: Its antigen is currently unknown.

PCR primers comprised 60 Vbeta and 13 Jbeta primers. The authors' processing: Approximately 9.9 million of about 80 million unique TCR beta chains were shared, per a later count. Assay: immunoSEQ multiplex PCR; the TCRdb copy retains only in-frame clones and omits some. The DNA was the basis for D and trimming; V, J and clone size are from that table. This sample has roughly 180,000 clones, with 80% to 85% found just once. The chain employs TRBV4-1 and TRBJ1-6; TRBD1 matches at 7 bases. Material: PBMCs. The TCR comes from a woman aged 18 to 35 in good health and CMV-seropositive. The CDR3 DNA reads as TGCGCCAGCAGACGTGACAGGGAACGAATTTCACCCCTCCACTTT. Translation gives CASRRDRERISPLHF.